This T cell receptor beta chain emerged from a study of cytomegalovirus exposure and HLA in healthy donors. The CDR3 is made up of 14 amino acids. V shed 6 bases and J shed 2 bases, with 10 bases lying between them. In germline, CDR1 is MNHNS, CDR2 SASEGT. Researchers ran the PCR with 60 Vbeta and 13 Jbeta primers. The protocol was immunoSEQ multiplex PCR, while the TCRdb copy is restricted to in-frame clones and leaves out a portion. The sample consists of 160,000 or so clones, about 77% of them appearing once. This sequence was found in a man aged 25 to 45 in good health and CMV-seronegative. This rearrangement joins TRBV6-1 to TRBJ1-4; TRBD1 might be the D (6 bases). Sequenced material: PBMCs. Here the CDR3 DNA reads TGTGCCAGCAGAAGCGGACAGACTAATGAAAAACTGTTTTTT. This codes for CASRSGQTNEKLFF.